The present T cell receptor beta chain was sequenced within a study of cytomegalovirus exposure and HLA in healthy donors (dated by TCRdb to the late 2010s). Some background on the complete study: A later analysis indicated that the 130 or so validation repertoires were generated on the platform also employed for the 700 or so repertoires of the first cohort. The aim of the study was to test whether cataloging public T cell receptors could identify signatures of past pathogen exposure. Along with the approximately 670-subject first cohort, a separate validation cohort of 120 different subjects was used. To predict cytomegalovirus infection status, the study combined high-throughput TCR immunosequencing, statistical association of individual TCRs with disease status, and machine learning. General findings and caveats noted by the study authors: Three of the identified cytomegalovirus-associated TCR beta chains were confirmed in vitro to be specific for cytomegalovirus antigens. In the study, 164 TCR beta chains were listed as associated with cytomegalovirus. It was suggested by the authors that the approach could potentially be generalized to other disease states and immunological phenotypes. In a later analysis, TCRs clustered in the first cohort were found to also tend to co-occur in the approximately 110 validation repertoires, with approximately 95% of cluster scores above 0. Cytomegalovirus status was reported to be diagnosed by the classifier with high specificity and sensitivity in both the original and validation cohorts. All 120 or so repertoires were used to score co-occurrence in the validation cohort in a later analysis, because that analysis had no HLA typing for the cohort. While some public TCRs were present in many individuals, most TCR sequences turned up only very rarely across donors.

About this clone: Which antigen it targets is not known. No base-level quality is on record; no much larger clone is a single base apart.

The germline V gene (reference sequence) yields GTSNPN for CDR1 and SVGIG for CDR2. The CDR3 starts with the cysteine, ends with the phenylalanine, and has 13 residues. Only the CDR3 part of the read is kept: 39 bases, read in frame from the first base. Trimming takes 4 bases from V and 5 bases from J, and the germline ends sit 12 bases apart. Donors formed part of the validation cohort, which comprised 120 subjects and was distinct from the first cohort of roughly 600 subjects. Receptors were amplified or captured by the immunoSEQ multiplex PCR assay. The paper's data handling went like this. A statistical classification framework was built for diagnosing cytomegalovirus status from the catalog of TCR beta chain sequences. What TCRdb holds here is the immuneACCESS table cut down to in-frame rearrangements. Part of the clones is not present; checked against another copy, under half of the missing clones reflect an unresolved V gene, and the others are unexplained. V and J calls and clone size come straight from that table; D and trimming were deduced from the DNA. This sample comprises fewer than 60,000 clones, around 94% of them detected only once. The top ten clonotypes cover about 7.8% of the sample.

This receptor chain uses TRBV30 and TRBJ1-5, with the D gene uncertain. The source material was PBMCs. The sequence derives from a woman between 18 and 29 years old in good health and CMV-seropositive. The CDR3 region reads CAWNSGVHQPQHF. The DNA reads as follows: TGTGCCTGGAATTCCGGGGTCCATCAGCCCCAGCATTTT.